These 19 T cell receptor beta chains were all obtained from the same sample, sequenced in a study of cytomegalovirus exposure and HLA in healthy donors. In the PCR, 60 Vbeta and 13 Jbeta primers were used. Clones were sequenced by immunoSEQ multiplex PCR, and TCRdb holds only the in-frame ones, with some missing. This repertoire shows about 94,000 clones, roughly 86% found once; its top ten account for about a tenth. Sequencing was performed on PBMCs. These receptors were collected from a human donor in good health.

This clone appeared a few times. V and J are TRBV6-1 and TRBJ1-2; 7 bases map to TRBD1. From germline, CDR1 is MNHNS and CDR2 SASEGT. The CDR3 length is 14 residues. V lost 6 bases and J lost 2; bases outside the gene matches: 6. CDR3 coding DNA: TGTGCCAGCAGAATCCCGGGACAGAACTATGGCTACACCTTC. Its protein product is CASRIPGQNYGYTF.

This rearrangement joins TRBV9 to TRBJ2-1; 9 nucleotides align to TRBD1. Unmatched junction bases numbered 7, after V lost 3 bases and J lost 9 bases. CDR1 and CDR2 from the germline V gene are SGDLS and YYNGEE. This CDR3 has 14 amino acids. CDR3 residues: CASSAGQGVSEQFF. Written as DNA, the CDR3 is TGTGCCAGCAGCGCGGGACAGGGAGTTAGTGAGCAGTTCTTC. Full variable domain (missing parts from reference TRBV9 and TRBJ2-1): DSGVTQTPKHLITATGQRVTLRCSPRSGDLSVYWYQQSLDQGLQFLIQYYNGEERAKGNILERFSAQQFPDLHSELNLSSLELGDSALYFCASSAGQGVSEQFFGPGTRLTVL.

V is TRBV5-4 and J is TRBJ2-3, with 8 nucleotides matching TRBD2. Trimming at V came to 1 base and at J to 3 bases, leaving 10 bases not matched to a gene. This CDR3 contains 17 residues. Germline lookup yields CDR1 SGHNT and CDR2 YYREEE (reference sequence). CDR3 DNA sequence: TGTGCCAGCAGCTTGTACCTAGCGGGCTCAGGGACAGATACGCAGTATTTT. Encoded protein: CASSLYLAGSGTDTQYF.

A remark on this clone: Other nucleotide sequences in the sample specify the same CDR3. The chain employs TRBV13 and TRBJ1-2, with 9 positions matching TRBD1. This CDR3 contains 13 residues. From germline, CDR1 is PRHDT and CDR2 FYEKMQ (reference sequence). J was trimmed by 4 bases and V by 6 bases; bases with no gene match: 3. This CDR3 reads CASRMDRGYGYTF. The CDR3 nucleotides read TGTGCCAGCAGGATGGACAGGGGCTATGGCTACACCTTC. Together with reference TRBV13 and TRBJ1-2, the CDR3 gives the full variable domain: AAGVIQSPRHLIKEKRETATLKCYPIPRHDTVYWYQQGPGQDPQFLISFYEKMQSDKGSIPDRFSAQQFSDYHSELNMSSLELGDSALYFCASRMDRGYGYTFGSGTRLTVV.

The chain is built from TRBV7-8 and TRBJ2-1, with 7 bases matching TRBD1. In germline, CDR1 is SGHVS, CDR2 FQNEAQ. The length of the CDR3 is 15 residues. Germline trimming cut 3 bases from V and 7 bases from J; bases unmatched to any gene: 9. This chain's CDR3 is CASSLGQSLGNEQFF. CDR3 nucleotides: TGTGCCAGCAGCTTGGGACAGTCTTTGGGTAATGAGCAGTTCTTC.

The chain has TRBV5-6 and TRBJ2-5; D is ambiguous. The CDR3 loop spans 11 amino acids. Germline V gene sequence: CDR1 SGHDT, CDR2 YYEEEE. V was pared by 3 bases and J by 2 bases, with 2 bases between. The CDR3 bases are TGTGCCAGCAGCTCACAAGAGACCCAGTACTTC. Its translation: CASSSQETQYF. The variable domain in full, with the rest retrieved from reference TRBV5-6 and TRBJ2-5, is DAGVTQSPTHLIKTRGQQVTLRCSPKSGHDTVSWYQQALGQGPQFIFQYYEEEERQRGNFPDRFSGHQFPNYSSELNVNALLLGDSALYLCASSSQETQYFGPGTRLLVL.

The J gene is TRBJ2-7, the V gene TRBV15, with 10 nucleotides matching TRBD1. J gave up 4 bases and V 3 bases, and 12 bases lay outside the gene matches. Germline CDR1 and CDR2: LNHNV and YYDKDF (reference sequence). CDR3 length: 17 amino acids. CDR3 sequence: CATSRGSLGTGVYEQYF. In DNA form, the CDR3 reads TGTGCCACCAGCAGGGGTTCCTTAGGGACAGGGGTATACGAGCAGTACTTC.

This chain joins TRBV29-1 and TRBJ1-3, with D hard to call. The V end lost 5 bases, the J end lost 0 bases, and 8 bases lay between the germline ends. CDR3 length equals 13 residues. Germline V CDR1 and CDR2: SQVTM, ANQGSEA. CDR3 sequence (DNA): TGCAGCGTTCTTCCCTCCTCTGGAAACACCATATATTTT. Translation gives CSVLPSSGNTIYF. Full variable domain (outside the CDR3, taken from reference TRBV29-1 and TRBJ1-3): SAVISQKPSRDICQRGTSLTIQCQVDSQVTMMFWYRQQPGQSLTLIATANQGSEATYESGFVIDKFPISRPNLTFSTLTVSNMSPEDSSIYLCSVLPSSGNTIYFGEGSWLTVV.

The CDR3 region has the DNA TGTGCCAGCAGCGACACCTCCGGGACAACTGAAAAACTGTTTTTT. Its translation: CASSDTSGTTEKLFF. The V gene is TRBV9, the J gene TRBJ1-4, with D possibly being TRBD1 (6 bases). V was cut by 3 bases and J by 7 bases, with 16 bases left in between. CDR1 SGDLS and CDR2 YYNGEE come from the germline V gene. The CDR3 is 15 residues long.

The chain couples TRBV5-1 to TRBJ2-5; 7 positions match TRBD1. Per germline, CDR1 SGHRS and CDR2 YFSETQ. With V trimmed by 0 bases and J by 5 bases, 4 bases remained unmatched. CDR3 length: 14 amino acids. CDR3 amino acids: CASSLAVGGETQYF. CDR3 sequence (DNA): TGCGCCAGCAGCTTGGCCGTAGGGGGCGAGACCCAGTACTTC.

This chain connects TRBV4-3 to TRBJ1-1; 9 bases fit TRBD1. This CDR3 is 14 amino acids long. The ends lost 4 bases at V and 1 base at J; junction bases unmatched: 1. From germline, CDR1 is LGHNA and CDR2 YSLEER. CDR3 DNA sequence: TGCGCCAGCAGCCTGGGACAGGGGAACACTGAAGCTTTCTTT. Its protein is CASSLGQGNTEAFF.

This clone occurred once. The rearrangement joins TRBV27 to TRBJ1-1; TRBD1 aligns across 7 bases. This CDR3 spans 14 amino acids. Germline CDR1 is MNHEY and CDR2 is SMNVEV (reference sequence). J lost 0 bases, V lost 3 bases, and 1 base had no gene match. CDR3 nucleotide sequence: TGTGCCAGCAGTTTGAGGGGGCTGAACACTGAAGCTTTCTTT. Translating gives CASSLRGLNTEAFF.

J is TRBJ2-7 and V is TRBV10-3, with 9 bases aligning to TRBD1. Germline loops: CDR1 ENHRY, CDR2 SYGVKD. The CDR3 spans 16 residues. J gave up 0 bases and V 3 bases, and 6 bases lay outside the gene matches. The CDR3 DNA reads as TGTGCCATCAGTGACCCCGGGACAGGGAGCTCCTACGAGCAGTACTTC. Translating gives CAISDPGTGSSYEQYF.

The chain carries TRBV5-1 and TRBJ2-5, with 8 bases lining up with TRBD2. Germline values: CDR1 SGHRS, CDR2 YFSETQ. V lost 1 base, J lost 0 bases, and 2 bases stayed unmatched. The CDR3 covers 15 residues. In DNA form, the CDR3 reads TGCGCCAGCAGCTTGACTAGCGGACACCAAGAGACCCAGTACTTC. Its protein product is CASSLTSGHQETQYF.

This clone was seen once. CDR3 nucleotides: TGTGCCAGCAGCGTAGAGGGGGGCAGGGGGCGCAAGGCTGAAGCTTTCTTT. It translates to CASSVEGGRGRKAEAFF. The chain couples TRBV9 to TRBJ1-1, with 8 bases identical to TRBD1. V was pared by 0 bases and J by 6 bases, with 13 bases of the junction left unmatched. CDR1 is SGDLS, CDR2 YYNGEE, per germline. This CDR3 comprises 17 residues.

CDR3 sequence (DNA): TGTGCCAGCAGCCAGGCAGGGGGCGAAAGGGAGACCCAGTACTTC. Protein: CASSQAGGERETQYF. This chain links TRBV7-3 with TRBJ2-5; 8 nucleotides match TRBD1. Germline CDR1 is SGHTA and CDR2 is FQGTGA. The CDR3 has 15 amino acids. The V gene end was trimmed by 5 bases and the J gene end by 5 bases; junction bases not matched to a gene: 10.

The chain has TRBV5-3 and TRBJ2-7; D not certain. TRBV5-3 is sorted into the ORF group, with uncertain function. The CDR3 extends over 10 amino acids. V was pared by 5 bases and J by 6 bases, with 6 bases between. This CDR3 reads CARRWAEQYF. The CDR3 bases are TGTGCCAGAAGGTGGGCCGAGCAGTACTTC.

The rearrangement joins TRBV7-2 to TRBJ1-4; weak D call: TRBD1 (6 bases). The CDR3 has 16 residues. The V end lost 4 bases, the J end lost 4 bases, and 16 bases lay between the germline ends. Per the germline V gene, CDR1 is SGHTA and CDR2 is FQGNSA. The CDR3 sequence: CASSSGGGIGNEKLFF. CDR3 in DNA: TGTGCCAGCAGCTCGGGAGGGGGGATCGGTAATGAAAAACTGTTTTTT.

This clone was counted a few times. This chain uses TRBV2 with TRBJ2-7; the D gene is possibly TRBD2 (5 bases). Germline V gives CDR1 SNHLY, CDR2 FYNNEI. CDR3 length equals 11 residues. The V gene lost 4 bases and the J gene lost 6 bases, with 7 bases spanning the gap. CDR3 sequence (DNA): TGTGCCAGCAGTGTTCGGGGCGAGCAGTACTTC. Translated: CASSVRGEQYF.